This T cell receptor (beta chain) was profiled in a study of metastatic and nonmetastatic thyroid tumors. Study-level background: Repertoire data that came from the blood and tumor or nodule tissue of malignant and benign thyroid patients were compared. Study conclusions and caveats: Within blood and tumor, benign nodules reportedly had significantly lower TCR beta diversity than malignant thyroid tumors did.

Authors' analysis steps: Variation in CDR3 across clinicopathological groups served as the basis for constructing a distant-metastasis classifier in papillary thyroid cancer. TCRdb re-processed the PCR reads through MiXCR. Here the V and J calls rest on TCRdb's processing, not on the authors' analysis. The sample yields just over 20,000 clones, 10% to 15% seen once. The entire patient cohort was treatment-naive prior to thyroid surgery. By share of the sample, this clone is medium-sized. What it binds is not known. The limits of the CDR3 on the DNA are not certain, so only TCRdb's listed CDR3 is given. The CDR3 is 14 residues long, ends included. Germline V CDR1 and CDR2: MDHEN, SYDVKM.

The TCR sequence derives from a male donor with papillary thyroid cancer or a benign thyroid nodule (not recorded which). Some clones in this sample may be carry-over from other donors' samples. Sequencing input: blood. V and J are TRBV28 and TRBJ1-5; the table's D call, TRBD1, has no DNA check behind it. The CDR3 protein is CASSSGQGNQPQHF.